The next 9 T cell receptor beta chains were all read from a single sample in a study of blood T cell repertoires in COVID-19. The table came from immunoSEQ multiplex PCR; TCRdb's copy has only in-frame clones and leaves some out. The table has 230,000 or so clones, 85% to 90% seen once. Sequencing was carried out using peripheral blood. The receptors here all came from a woman aged 40 to 50 who had recovered from COVID-19.

This sequence joins TRBV11-3 and TRBJ2-7; 9 nucleotides align to TRBD1. J gave up 2 bases and V 3 bases, and 5 bases lay outside the gene matches. CDR1 SGHNT and CDR2 YENEEA come from the germline V gene. CDR3 size: 15 residues. DNA for the CDR3: TGTGCCAGCAGCTTGGGGACAGGGAGCACCTACGAGCAGTACTTC. This encodes CASSLGTGSTYEQYF.

The V call is TRBV3-1 (or the pseudogene TRBV3-2), the J call TRBJ2-1; D not resolved. CDR1 and CDR2 from the germline V gene are LGHDT and YNNKEL (reference sequence). V lost 3 bases, J lost 1 base, and 10 bases lay in between. This CDR3 comprises 15 residues. CDR3 loop: CASSQVAVSYNEQFF. The CDR3, as DNA: TGTGCCAGCAGCCAGGTGGCAGTTTCCTACAATGAGCAGTTCTTC.

This sequence joins TRBV14 and TRBJ1-4; D not resolved. This CDR3 comprises 13 residues. V dropped 0 bases and J dropped 7 bases, with 6 bases sitting between them. Germline V gene lookup returns CDR1 SGHDN and CDR2 FVKESK. This chain's CDR3 is CASSQEAIEKLFF. The CDR3 DNA reads as TGTGCCAGCAGCCAAGAAGCGATTGAAAAACTGTTTTTT.

This clone appeared a single time. CDR3 protein: CASSDRDGSPLHF. DNA for the CDR3: TGTGCCAGTAGTGACAGGGATGGTTCACCCCTCCACTTT. V gene TRBV19 combines with J gene TRBJ1-6, with 7 nucleotides matching TRBD1. With 5 bases clipped from V and 9 bases from J, the junction kept 4 bases outside the gene matches. The CDR3 is made up of 13 amino acids. Germline V gives CDR1 LNHDA, CDR2 SQIVND (reference sequence). Together with reference TRBV19 and TRBJ1-6, the CDR3 gives the full variable domain: DGGITQSPKYLFRKEGQNVTLSCEQNLNHDAMYWYRQDPGQGLRLIYYSQIVNDFQKGDIAEGYSVSREKKESFPLTVTSAQKNPTAFYLCASSDRDGSPLHFGNGTRLTVT.

J is TRBJ2-2 and V is TRBV10-1; 9 positions agree with TRBD1. The length of the CDR3 is 14 residues. V lost 6 bases and J lost 6; bases outside the gene matches: 5. Germline V gene data show CDR1 as WNHNN and CDR2 as SYGVQD (reference sequence). CDR3 in DNA: TGCGCCAGCAGCTGGGACAGGGCGGCCGGGGAGCTGTTTTTT. This translates into CASSWDRAAGELFF.

The V and J genes are TRBV12-3 or TRBV12-4 and TRBJ1-1, with D unresolved. CDR3 length: 13 amino acids. Trimming pared 6 bases from V and 2 bases from J, leaving 10 bases between. The DNA of the CDR3 is TGTGCCAGCAGCCCCTCTACCAACACTGAAGCTTTCTTT. Translated: CASSPSTNTEAFF.

This chain uses TRBV11-3 with TRBJ2-5; 7 positions agree with TRBD2. V gave up 5 bases and J gave up 5 bases; unmatched junction bases: 11. Germline assignment: CDR1 SGHNT and CDR2 YENEEA. The CDR3 is made up of 15 amino acids. CDR3 amino acids: CASSTLTRGGETQYF. The CDR3 nucleotides are TGTGCCAGCAGCACCCTGACTAGGGGAGGGGAGACCCAGTACTTC.

The chain carries TRBV5-8 and TRBJ2-1; 9 bases are a match to TRBD1. This CDR3 contains 15 residues. The V gene end was trimmed by 4 bases and the J gene end by 4 bases; junction bases not matched to a gene: 6. Looked up from germline, CDR1 is SGHTS and CDR2 is YDEGEE. CDR3: CASSPGTGSYNEQFF. CDR3 nucleotides: TGTGCCAGCAGCCCCGGGACAGGGTCATACAATGAGCAGTTCTTC.

This chain connects TRBV27 to TRBJ1-6, with 7 bases identical to TRBD1. The V gene's germline CDR1 is MNHEY and CDR2 SMNVEV (reference sequence). After removal of 6 bases from V and 8 bases from J, the junction contained 19 bases not matched to a gene. CDR3 length equals 18 residues. The CDR3 loop is CASRLTGTPVPTHSPLHF. CDR3 DNA sequence: TGTGCCAGCAGATTGACAGGGACCCCTGTCCCAACGCATTCACCCCTCCACTTT.